This T cell receptor (beta chain) was identified during a study of cytomegalovirus exposure and HLA in healthy donors. Healthy individuals who donated bone marrow served as the donors. General study findings and limits: In vitro testing confirmed a few CMV-associated chains as specific for CMV antigens. HLA alleles showed associations with around 15,000 TCR beta sequences in a later analysis, at a 0.05 false discovery rate. Associated with cytomegalovirus, according to the listing, were 150 to 200 TCR beta chains.

This PCR relied on a set of 60 Vbeta primers and 13 Jbeta primers. Here immunoSEQ multiplex PCR was the method, and the copy in TCRdb shows in-frame clones only, minus some. Here the sample spans about 210,000 clones, around 80% being singletons. As to this clone: Its specificity is unknown.

This clonotype was sampled from a man aged 40-49 years in good health and CMV-seropositive. The sequenced material came from PBMCs.

CDR3 nucleotide sequence: TGTGCCAGCCGGACTAACGAGAGGGATACGCAGTATTTT. Translating gives CASRTNERDTQYF. The chain recombines TRBV6-1 with TRBJ2-3, with D possibly matching TRBD2 (6 bases). The CDR3 consists of 13 residues. The V gene's germline CDR1 is MNHNS and CDR2 SASEGT. Deletions cut 8 bases from V and 6 bases from J, with 15 bases between.